This T cell receptor beta chain is from a study of blood T cell repertoires in COVID-19. About the study: The samples span acute and convalescent COVID-19 from the United States, Italy and Spain. T cells, B-cell-depleted T cells, or PBMCs supplied cDNA or gDNA.

Per the authors' pipeline: Reference gene primer amplification in the assay estimated nucleated cell counts. Produced via immunoSEQ multiplex PCR; TCRdb's table is partial and in-frame only. V and J calls and clone size are given by that table; D and trimming were obtained from the DNA. The sample includes roughly 150,000 clones, 81% of them seen just once. V lost 7 bases and J 4 bases, leaving 19 bases between the germline ends. Looked up from germline, CDR1 is SQVTM and CDR2 is ANQGSEA. The length of the CDR3 is 14 residues. This rearrangement joins TRBV29-1 to TRBJ1-1, with TRBD1 as a possible D gene (5 bases). Material for sequencing was peripheral blood. This receptor was identified in a human donor in a cohort sampled during active COVID-19. The CDR3 loop is CSALTLTVSTEAFF. CDR3 DNA: TGCAGCGCCCTTACCTTGACAGTTTCCACTGAAGCTTTCTTT. Looking up the rest from reference TRBV29-1 and TRBJ1-1 gives the full variable domain: SAVISQKPSRDICQRGTSLTIQCQVDSQVTMMFWYRQQPGQSLTLIATANQGSEATYESGFVIDKFPISRPNLTFSTLTVSNMSPEDSSIYLCSALTLTVSTEAFFGQGTRLTVV.